The 29 T cell receptor beta chains in this list originate from one sample, sequenced in a study of blood T cell repertoires in COVID-19. Only in-frame clones appear in the TCRdb table, and some are missing; sequencing was by immunoSEQ multiplex PCR. The table records about 230,000 clones, more than 70% of them present only once. Sequencing was performed on peripheral blood. These receptors were obtained from a man at least 80 years old with acute or convalescent COVID-19.

This clone was recorded once. This chain links TRBV6-5 with TRBJ2-4, with D tentatively TRBD2 (5 bases). Trimming removed 0 bases at V and 3 bases at J, with 12 bases between. The V gene's germline CDR1 is MNHEY and CDR2 SVGAGI. CDR3 length: 16 residues. The DNA of the CDR3 is TGTGCCAGCAGTTACTCGAGGGTCCAGGTCAAAAACATTCAGTACTTC. Translated, it gives CASSYSRVQVKNIQYF.

This clone was detected a few times. The chain carries TRBV6-4 and TRBJ1-6; D ambiguous. The CDR3 is 14 amino acids. Germline-derived CDR1 and CDR2 are MRHNA and SNTAGT. Trimming stripped 5 bases from V and 0 bases from J, with 5 bases between. The CDR3 nucleotides are TGTGCCAGCAGTAGCGGCTCCTATAATTCACCCCTCCACTTT. Its translation: CASSSGSYNSPLHF.

CDR3 nucleotide sequence: TGTGCCAGCAGCGTTAGACAGGGGCAAGGCTATGGCTACACCTTC. Its protein product is CASSVRQGQGYGYTF. The chain has TRBV9 and TRBJ1-2; 8 bases align to TRBD1. The CDR3 length is 15 residues. V was pared by 2 bases and J by 4 bases, with 7 bases of the junction left unmatched. Germline CDR1 is SGDLS and CDR2 is YYNGEE.

The chain employs TRBV2 and TRBJ2-4; 9 nucleotides match TRBD1. The CDR3 is 14 amino acids. After removal of 7 bases from V and 7 bases from J, the junction contained 8 bases not matched to a gene. CDR1 and CDR2 from the germline V gene are SNHLY and FYNNEI. The CDR3 bases are TGTGCCAGCACCCCACAGGGGGCATCGAACATTCAGTACTTC. The encoded protein is CASTPQGASNIQYF.

The CDR3 spells CASSSYFRGTYEQYF. DNA for the CDR3: TGTGCCAGCAGTTCCTACTTCAGGGGAACCTACGAGCAGTACTTC. The genes are TRBV27 and TRBJ2-7; TRBD1 might be the D (6 bases). Germline V gene lookup returns CDR1 MNHEY and CDR2 SMNVEV (reference sequence). The CDR3 contains 15 residues. The germline V and J ends were trimmed by 4 bases and 2 bases, with 15 bases remaining between them.

This chain connects TRBV5-1 to TRBJ2-3, with 8 bases that match TRBD1. The CDR3 spans 14 residues. V dropped 4 bases and J dropped 2; count of bases not matched to a gene: 3. Germline loops: CDR1 SGHRS, CDR2 YFSETQ. The CDR3 reads CASSMGQVTDTQYF. The DNA for the CDR3 is TGCGCCAGCAGCATGGGACAGGTCACAGATACGCAGTATTTT. Full variable domain (remainder filled in from reference TRBV5-1 and TRBJ2-3): KAGVTQTPRYLIKTRGQQVTLSCSPISGHRSVSWYQQTPGQGLQFLFEYFSETQRNKGNFPGRFSGRQFSNSRSEMNVSTLELGDSALYLCASSMGQVTDTQYFGPGTRLTVL.

This chain uses TRBV28 with TRBJ1-2, with 10 bases that match TRBD1. This CDR3 contains 17 residues. V was clipped by 4 bases and J by 2 bases; unmatched bases: 10. Germline assignment: CDR1 MDHEN and CDR2 SYDVKM. CDR3 DNA sequence: TGTGCCAGCAGTTCGGGACAGGGGAGGATTAGGAACTATGGCTACACCTTC. This sequence encodes CASSSGQGRIRNYGYTF.

The genes are TRBV6-5 and TRBJ2-7; D might be TRBD1 (6 bases). This CDR3 contains 15 residues. The V gene's germline CDR1 is MNHEY and CDR2 SVGAGI. Trimming cost V 4 bases and J 2 bases, with 15 bases left between them. The CDR3 protein is CASSLQGLGTYEQYF. For the CDR3, the DNA is TGTGCCAGCAGTTTACAGGGCCTGGGGACCTACGAGCAGTACTTC.

V is TRBV19 and J is TRBJ2-7; D is perhaps TRBD1 (6 bases). The CDR3 sequence is 14 residues long. Trimming cost V 5 bases and J 1 base, with 12 bases left between them. Germline V gene lookup returns CDR1 LNHDA and CDR2 SQIVND (reference sequence). The CDR3 coding sequence is TGTGCCAGTAGTGATCGAGGACAGTCCTACGAGCAGTACTTC. Encoded protein: CASSDRGQSYEQYF.

The rearrangement joins TRBV2 to TRBJ2-7; 8 nucleotides agree with TRBD1. CDR3 length: 17 amino acids. J was trimmed by 2 bases and V by 3 bases; bases with no gene match: 12. Germline lookup yields CDR1 SNHLY and CDR2 FYNNEI. This CDR3 is CASSDQGQGATTYEQYF. The DNA of the CDR3 is TGTGCCAGCAGTGATCAAGGACAGGGAGCTACGACCTACGAGCAGTACTTC.

The CDR3 sequence is CASTNTGPQHF. CDR3 nucleotides: TGTGCCAGTACCAACACGGGGCCCCAGCATTTT. The chain is built from TRBV19 and TRBJ1-5; D is ambiguous. The CDR3 covers 11 residues. CDR1 and CDR2 (germline): LNHDA, SQIVND (reference sequence). The germline V and J ends were trimmed by 7 bases and 9 bases, with 10 bases remaining between them. The full variable domain, rest sourced from reference TRBV19 and TRBJ1-5, is DGGITQSPKYLFRKEGQNVTLSCEQNLNHDAMYWYRQDPGQGLRLIYYSQIVNDFQKGDIAEGYSVSREKKESFPLTVTSAQKNPTAFYLCASTNTGPQHFGDGTRLSIL.

The rearrangement uses TRBV7-9 and TRBJ1-2; 8 positions match TRBD1. The CDR3 has 13 amino acids. In germline, CDR1 is SEHNR, CDR2 FQNEAQ (reference sequence). V lost 3 bases to trimming and J lost 6 bases; unmatched junction nucleotides: 3. The CDR3 sequence: CASSFTTGDGYTF. The CDR3 DNA reads TGTGCCAGCAGCTTTACGACAGGGGATGGCTACACCTTC.

This chain links TRBV11-2 with TRBJ2-3; TRBD2 matches 7 bases. The CDR3 covers 16 residues. Germline V gene lookup returns CDR1 SGHAT and CDR2 FQNNGV. V shed 2 bases and J 2 bases; nucleotides not matched to a gene: 7. CDR3 protein: CASSLYPGGSTDTQYF. For the CDR3, the DNA is TGTGCCAGCAGCTTATATCCGGGGGGTTCCACAGATACGCAGTATTTT.

This clone was observed at least ten times. The rearrangement joins TRBV7-9 to TRBJ2-7; perhaps TRBD1 as D (6 bases). Deletions cut 1 base from V and 6 bases from J, with 16 bases between. The CDR3 is made up of 15 amino acids. Germline CDR1 SEHNR, CDR2 FQNEAQ (reference sequence). The CDR3 DNA follows: TGTGCCAGCAGCTTAGTTGGCGGTTTGGGGGCCGAGCAGTACTTC. It yields the protein CASSLVGGLGAEQYF.

This chain links TRBV7-8 with TRBJ1-1; D may be TRBD1 (5 bases). V was pared by 6 bases and J by 0 bases, with 11 bases between. Germline assignment: CDR1 SGHVS and CDR2 FQNEAQ. The CDR3 is made up of 14 amino acids. This CDR3 reads CASRGIGVNTEAFF. The CDR3 region has the DNA TGTGCCAGCAGGGGAATAGGGGTGAACACTGAAGCTTTCTTT. The variable domain in full, with the rest retrieved from reference TRBV7-8 and TRBJ1-1, is GAGVSQSPRYKVAKRGQDVALRCDPISGHVSLFWYQQALGQGPEFLTYFQNEAQLDKSGLPSDRFFAERPEGSVSTLKIQRTQQEDSAVYLCASRGIGVNTEAFFGQGTRLTVV.

A few counts support this clone. The chain uses TRBV4-2 and TRBJ2-2, with 12 nucleotides matching TRBD2. V trimming: 1 base; J trimming: 4 bases; junction bases outside the gene matches: 4. The CDR3 is made up of 17 amino acids. Germline assignment: CDR1 LGHNA and CDR2 YNFKEQ. The CDR3 DNA is TGTGCCAGCAGCCAAGCTGGACTAGCGGGGCCCACCGGGGAGCTGTTTTTT. The encoded protein is CASSQAGLAGPTGELFF.

The chain carries TRBV7-2 and TRBJ2-3; 11 nucleotides agree with TRBD2. The CDR3 has 14 amino acids. In germline, CDR1 is SGHTA, CDR2 FQGNSA. The J segment lost 1 base and the V segment lost 8 bases, leaving 2 bases of the junction unmatched. The CDR3 DNA reads as TGTGCCAGCCAGACTAGCGGGGGCACAGATACGCAGTATTTT. It encodes CASQTSGGTDTQYF. Full variable domain (rest looked up from reference TRBV7-2 and TRBJ2-3): GAGVSQSPSNKVTEKGKDVELRCDPISGHTALYWYRQSLGQGLEFLIYFQGNSAPDKSGLPSDRFSAERTGGSVSTLTIQRTQQEDSAVYLCASQTSGGTDTQYFGPGTRLTVL.

The V and J genes are TRBV5-4 and TRBJ2-1, with D perhaps TRBD2 (5 bases). The CDR3 is 15 residues long. Between the trimmed V and J ends, which lost 0 bases and 6 bases, there was a span of 13 bases. Germline loops: CDR1 SGHNT, CDR2 YYREEE (reference sequence). The CDR3 DNA reads TGTGCCAGCAGCTTGGAGGGAGCCATCCCCAATGAGCAGTTCTTC. It is translated as CASSLEGAIPNEQFF.

The chain has TRBV9 and TRBJ2-2; D is undetermined. V lost 2 bases and J lost 7, with 6 bases in between. This CDR3 spans 12 amino acids. From germline, CDR1 is SGDLS and CDR2 YYNGEE. For the CDR3, the DNA is TGTGCCAGCAGCGTCGAGGTCGGGGAGCTGTTTTTT. This codes for CASSVEVGELFF.

CDR3 region: CAYLAGGNPSTDTQYF. CDR3 nucleotide sequence: TGTGCTTATCTAGCGGGAGGGAACCCTAGCACAGATACGCAGTATTTT. The gene calls are TRBV30 and TRBJ2-3; 12 positions match TRBD2. Germline CDR1 and CDR2: GTSNPN and SVGIG (reference sequence). The CDR3 has 16 residues.

The V call is TRBV19, the J call TRBJ2-2; weak D call: TRBD2 (6 bases). Germline loops: CDR1 LNHDA, CDR2 SQIVND (reference sequence). CDR3 length: 21 residues. The V gene lost 0 bases and the J gene lost 3 bases, with 26 bases spanning the gap. CDR3 sequence: CASSIDTLRRNAGFYTGELFF. As DNA, the CDR3 is TGTGCCAGTAGTATAGACACCCTGCGCAGAAACGCGGGATTTTACACCGGGGAGCTGTTTTTT.

The V gene is TRBV4-1, the J gene TRBJ2-6; 8 nucleotides agree with TRBD1. This CDR3 region has 20 residues. With V trimmed by 4 bases and J by 3 bases, 17 bases remained unmatched. CDR1 is MGHRA and CDR2 is YSYEKL in the germline V gene. This chain's CDR3 is CASSRRQGNQGRGGANVLTF. CDR3 in DNA: TGCGCCAGCAGCCGGCGACAGGGGAACCAAGGACGTGGTGGGGCCAACGTCCTGACTTTC.

The V and J genes are TRBV9 and TRBJ2-1; D may be TRBD1 (6 bases). This CDR3 is 14 amino acids long. The germline gives CDR1 SGDLS, CDR2 YYNGEE. V lost 3 bases and J lost 12, with 19 bases in between. Written as DNA, the CDR3 is TGTGCCAGCAGCGCCCGAATCGTACAGGGTCCGCAGTTCTTC. Translation: CASSARIVQGPQFF.

The V and J genes are TRBV5-1 and TRBJ1-3, with D hard to call. Looked up from germline, CDR1 is SGHRS and CDR2 is YFSETQ. V dropped 1 base and J dropped 0 bases, with 2 bases sitting between them. CDR3 length equals 13 residues. The CDR3 region is CASSLYSGNTIYF. The DNA of the CDR3 is TGCGCCAGCAGCTTGTACTCTGGAAACACCATATATTTT.

V gene TRBV12-3 or TRBV12-4 combines with J gene TRBJ1-1; D unresolved. The V gene lost 7 bases and the J gene lost 3 bases, with 9 bases spanning the gap. The CDR3 is made up of 12 amino acids. The CDR3, as DNA: TGTGCCAGCACCCGCGGGGACACTGAAGCTTTCTTT. Its protein product is CASTRGDTEAFF.

CDR3 sequence (DNA): TGTGCCACCAGTGACCCCGGGACAGCGAGTGAAGCTTTCTTT. The encoded protein is CATSDPGTASEAFF. The gene calls are TRBV24-1 and TRBJ1-1, with 7 bases fitting TRBD1. There are 14 residues in the CDR3. Looked up from germline, CDR1 is KGHDR and CDR2 is SFDVKD. Losses at the gene ends were 4 bases for V and 7 bases for J; bases not matched to a gene: 8.

The genes are TRBV19 and TRBJ2-2; no definite D call. V was clipped by 1 base and J by 3 bases, with 12 bases between them. This CDR3 has 16 amino acids. CDR1 and CDR2 (germline): LNHDA, SQIVND (reference sequence). The CDR3 coding sequence is TGTGCCAGTAGTATAGGGCGGAGCTTTTACACCGGGGAGCTGTTTTTT. The encoded protein is CASSIGRSFYTGELFF.

The rearrangement uses TRBV9 and TRBJ2-2, with TRBD2 matching over 9 bases. Germline V CDR1 and CDR2: SGDLS, YYNGEE. V trimming: 10 bases; J trimming: 4 bases; junction bases outside the gene matches: 8. The CDR3 runs 14 residues. The DNA for the CDR3 is TGTGCCCATCCTAGCGGGGACGTCACCGGGGAGCTGTTTTTT. Its protein is CAHPSGDVTGELFF. Using reference TRBV9 and TRBJ2-2 for the parts outside the CDR3, the full variable domain is DSGVTQTPKHLITATGQRVTLRCSPRSGDLSVYWYQQSLDQGLQFLIQYYNGEERAKGNILERFSAQQFPDLHSELNLSSLELGDSALYFCAHPSGDVTGELFFGEGSRLTVL.

The chain recombines TRBV2 with TRBJ2-5; unclear D gene. Trimming shortened V by 8 bases and J by 4 bases, and 11 bases separated the two germline ends. The germline V gene has CDR1 SNHLY and CDR2 FYNNEI. CDR3 length equals 12 residues. Here the CDR3 reads CASVAVVETQYF. Here the CDR3 DNA reads TGTGCCAGCGTGGCTGTCGTAGAGACCCAGTACTTC.